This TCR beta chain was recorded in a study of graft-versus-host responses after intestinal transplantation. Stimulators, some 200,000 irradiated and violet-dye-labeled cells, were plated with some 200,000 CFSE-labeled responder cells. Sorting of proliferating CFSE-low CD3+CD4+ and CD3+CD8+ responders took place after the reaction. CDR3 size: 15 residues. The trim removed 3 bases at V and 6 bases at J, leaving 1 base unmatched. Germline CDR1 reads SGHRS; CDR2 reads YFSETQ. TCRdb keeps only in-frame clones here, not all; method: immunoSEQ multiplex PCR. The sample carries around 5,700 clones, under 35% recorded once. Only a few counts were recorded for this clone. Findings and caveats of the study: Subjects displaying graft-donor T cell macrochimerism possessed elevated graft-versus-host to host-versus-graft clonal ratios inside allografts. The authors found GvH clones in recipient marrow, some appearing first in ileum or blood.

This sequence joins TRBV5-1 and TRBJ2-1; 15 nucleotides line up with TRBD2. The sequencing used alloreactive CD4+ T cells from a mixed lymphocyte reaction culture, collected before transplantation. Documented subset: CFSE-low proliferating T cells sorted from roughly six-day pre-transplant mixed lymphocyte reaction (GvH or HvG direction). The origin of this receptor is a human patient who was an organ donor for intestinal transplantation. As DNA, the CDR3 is TGCGCCAGCAGCTGGACTAGCGGGAGGGCCAATGAGCAGTTCTTC. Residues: CASSWTSGRANEQFF.